This T cell receptor beta chain was obtained from a study of CD8 T cells in Susac syndrome. This CDR3 region has 14 residues. V was shortened by 0 bases and J by 5 bases, with 10 bases between the two germline ends. Germline CDR1 reads ENHRY; CDR2 reads SYGVKD. With random hexamers, roughly 0.5 to 1 ug RNA was reverse transcribed. TCRdb passed the immunoSEQ multiplex PCR reads through MiXCR, listing each CDR3 protein once. In the table there are about 300,000 distinct CDR3 sequences, about 88% of which are singletons. Blood CD8+ and CD4+ T cells underwent high-throughput TCR beta sequencing. This chain links TRBV10-3 with TRBJ2-5; no reliable D call. The material sequenced was CD8+ T cells from PBMCs. This receptor was identified in a human donor with multiple sclerosis. DNA for the CDR3: TGTGCCATCAGTGAGTCTCGGATGTTGGAGACCCAGTACTTC. Protein product: CAISESRMLETQYF.